A single sample is the source of the 15 T cell receptor beta chains below, sequenced in a study of T cell clones after liver transplantation. The assay was immunoSEQ multiplex PCR, and TCRdb's table has in-frame clones only and misses some. The repertoire holds 49,000 or so clones, with 70% to 75% as singletons. The source material was CD4+ T cells from blood, sampled approximately 52 months after liver transplant. Receptors were obtained from a human patient who received a liver transplant. The graft donor may be the source of some T cells.

The genes are TRBV27 and TRBJ1-2; TRBD1 agrees at 8 bases. Germline values: CDR1 MNHEY, CDR2 SMNVEV (reference sequence). V dropped 3 bases and J dropped 7; count of bases not matched to a gene: 16. The CDR3 is 17 residues long. In nucleotides, the CDR3 is TGTGCCAGCAGTTTTTGGACCCCCGGGACAGGCGGAAGTGGCTACACCTTC. Its protein is CASSFWTPGTGGSGYTF.

The gene calls are TRBV14 and TRBJ1-3, with D unresolved. Trimming stripped 4 bases from V and 1 base from J, with 8 bases between. There are 14 residues in the CDR3. The germline V gene encodes CDR1 SGHDN and CDR2 FVKESK. CDR3 amino acids: CASSLTESGNTIYF. The CDR3 DNA is TGTGCCAGCAGCCTAACAGAGTCTGGAAACACCATATATTTT.

The chain combines TRBV9 with TRBJ1-4; TRBD1 is a possible D gene (6 bases). Trimming pared 3 bases from V and 0 bases from J, leaving 6 bases between. The germline gives CDR1 SGDLS, CDR2 YYNGEE. CDR3 length: 14 amino acids. The CDR3 sequence: CASSGQATNEKLFF. The CDR3 DNA follows: TGTGCCAGCAGCGGACAGGCAACTAATGAAAAACTGTTTTTT.

The V call is TRBV15, the J call TRBJ2-2; the D is unclear. Per the germline V gene, CDR1 is LNHNV and CDR2 is YYDKDF (reference sequence). V was cut by 0 bases and J by 0 bases, with 5 bases left in between. This CDR3 contains 15 residues. The CDR3 is CATSRDIANTGELFF. In DNA, the CDR3 is TGTGCCACCAGCAGAGACATAGCGAACACCGGGGAGCTGTTTTTT.

This chain connects TRBV7-6 to TRBJ2-4; the match to TRBD1 covers 8 bases. V shed 5 bases, J shed 6 bases, and the junction held 6 bases outside the gene matches. The CDR3 contains 14 residues. Germline V lookup: CDR1 SGHVS, CDR2 FNYEAQ. CDR3 coding DNA: TGTGCCAGCAGCACTCGACAGGGGACAAACATTCAGTACTTC. Its protein is CASSTRQGTNIQYF.

This sequence joins TRBV9 and TRBJ2-3; D may correspond to TRBD1 or TRBD2 (7 bases each). CDR3 length equals 17 residues. In germline, CDR1 is SGDLS, CDR2 YYNGEE. The V end lost 4 bases, the J end lost 7 bases, and 25 bases lay between the germline ends. The CDR3 DNA is TGTGCCAGCAGCTACAACCAGGGGGGGGAGAGGCCCCATACGCAGTATTTT. This codes for CASSYNQGGERPHTQYF.

The chain has TRBV30 and TRBJ2-3; D is uncertain. The CDR3 has 14 residues. Trimming took off 0 bases at V and 4 bases at J, with 11 bases between the two ends. Germline values: CDR1 GTSNPN, CDR2 SVGIG (reference sequence). The CDR3 here is CAWSVDVGSDTQYF. DNA of the CDR3: TGTGCCTGGAGTGTAGATGTGGGTTCAGATACGCAGTATTTT.

The V and J genes are TRBV5-4 and TRBJ1-6; no clear D. Trimming pared 4 bases from V and 10 bases from J, leaving 9 bases between. The CDR3 loop spans 12 amino acids. Germline CDR1 and CDR2: SGHNT and YYREEE (reference sequence). The CDR3 DNA is TGTGCCAGCAGCCGGTATGGGTCACCCCTCCACTTT. This codes for CASSRYGSPLHF.

This chain connects TRBV6-5 to TRBJ1-1, with D possibly being TRBD1 (6 bases). The CDR3 spans 14 residues. Germline lookup yields CDR1 MNHEY and CDR2 SVGAGI. V lost 7 bases and J 2 bases, leaving 14 bases between the germline ends. CDR3 DNA: TGTGCCAGCACCGTCGGGGGGCGAAACACTGAAGCTTTCTTT. Protein sequence: CASTVGGRNTEAFF.

CDR3 nucleotides: TGTGCCAGCTCACCGGGGGTGACCGGCGAGCAGTACTTC. Protein product: CASSPGVTGEQYF. The chain employs TRBV18 and TRBJ2-7; D assignment may be TRBD1 or TRBD2 (5 bases each). Trimming removed 3 bases at V and 6 bases at J, with 12 bases between. The CDR3 loop spans 13 amino acids. Germline lookup yields CDR1 KGHSH and CDR2 LQKENI.

V is TRBV27 and J is TRBJ2-6; D may be TRBD2 (5 bases). Trimming cost V 6 bases and J 0 bases, with 9 bases left between them. The CDR3 totals 15 residues. Germline V gives CDR1 MNHEY, CDR2 SMNVEV (reference sequence). The CDR3 nucleotides read TGTGCCAGCAGACCGGGGTACTCTGGGGCCAACGTCCTGACTTTC. Translation: CASRPGYSGANVLTF.

The CDR3 nucleotides read TGTGCCAGCAAGTCGGGACAGGGATTACACGAGCAGTACTTC. It codes for CASKSGQGLHEQYF. V gene TRBV6-1 combines with J gene TRBJ2-7; 9 nucleotides match TRBD1. Per germline, CDR1 MNHNS and CDR2 SASEGT. CDR3 size: 14 residues. V was clipped by 7 bases and J by 5 bases; unmatched bases: 9.

This clone is medium-sized (0.01 to 0.1%). The chain combines TRBV6-6 with TRBJ1-2, with 7 bases fitting TRBD1. V was pared by 5 bases and J by 2 bases, with 5 bases of the junction left unmatched. The CDR3 is made up of 14 amino acids. Germline V gives CDR1 MNHNY, CDR2 SVGAGI (reference sequence). CDR3 nucleotides: TGTGCCAGCAGTAAGGAGACAGGGAACTATGGCTACACCTTC. Its protein product is CASSKETGNYGYTF.

This clone was seen more than once but under ten times. The chain links TRBV6-1 to TRBJ2-7; D possibly uses TRBD1 or TRBD2 (5 bases each). This CDR3 region has 15 residues. Germline loops: CDR1 MNHNS, CDR2 SASEGT. The V gene lost 6 bases and the J gene lost 3 bases, with 18 bases spanning the gap. The CDR3 loop reads CASRRGQGRDYEQYF. CDR3 sequence (DNA): TGTGCCAGCAGGAGGGGCCAGGGCAGGGACTACGAGCAGTACTTC.

The chain carries TRBV11-3 and TRBJ2-1, with D maybe TRBD1 (6 bases). The CDR3 loop spans 13 amino acids. Germline-derived CDR1 and CDR2 are SGHNT and YENEEA. Trimming left V 5 bases short and J 7 bases short, with 12 bases between. Written as DNA, the CDR3 is TGTGCCAGCAGCCGTGGGGGCCGTAATGAGCAGTTCTTC. This encodes CASSRGGRNEQFF.